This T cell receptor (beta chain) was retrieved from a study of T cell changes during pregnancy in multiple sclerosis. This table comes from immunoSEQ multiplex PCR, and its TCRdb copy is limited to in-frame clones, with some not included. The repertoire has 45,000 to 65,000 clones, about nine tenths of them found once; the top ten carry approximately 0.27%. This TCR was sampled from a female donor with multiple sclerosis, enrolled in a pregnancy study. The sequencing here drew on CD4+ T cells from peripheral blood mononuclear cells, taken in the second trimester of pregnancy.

This CDR3 is CASSFYRAETQYF. The CDR3 nucleotides are TGTGCCAGCAGCTTCTACAGGGCAGAGACCCAGTACTTC. The V and J genes are TRBV7-9 and TRBJ2-5; TRBD1 is a possible D gene (6 bases). The CDR3 extends over 13 amino acids. Germline V lookup: CDR1 SEHNR, CDR2 FQNEAQ (reference sequence). Trimming cost V 3 bases and J 4 bases, with 9 bases left between them.